The next 9 T cell receptor beta chains were all read from a single sample in a study of T cell responses to AZD1222 COVID-19 vaccine. The method was immunoSEQ multiplex PCR; TCRdb's version includes in-frame clones alone and lacks a portion of them. The sample records 150,000 to 200,000 clones, approximately 90% being singletons. Sequences were derived from peripheral blood, sampled on day 0 of AZD1222 vaccination. These receptors all come from an adult in good health.

This clone has only one observation. V gene TRBV7-3 combines with J gene TRBJ2-1, with 7 bases fitting TRBD2. The CDR3 extends over 16 amino acids. The J segment lost 1 base and the V segment lost 5 bases, leaving 8 bases of the junction unmatched. Germline V gives CDR1 SGHTA, CDR2 FQGTGA. In DNA form, the CDR3 reads TGTGCCAGCAGCCCCGAAGGGACTACATCCTACAATGAGCAGTTCTTC. Its protein product is CASSPEGTTSYNEQFF.

The V gene is TRBV29-1, the J gene TRBJ2-4, with D uncertain. Trimming left V 1 base short and J 0 bases short, with 7 bases between. The CDR3 covers 14 residues. Germline loops: CDR1 SQVTM, CDR2 ANQGSEA. The CDR3: CSVEGVLAKNIQYF. In nucleotides, the CDR3 is TGCAGCGTTGAAGGGGTACTAGCCAAAAACATTCAGTACTTC.

This sequence joins TRBV7-9 and TRBJ1-6, with D unresolved. The CDR3 is 15 amino acids. The germline CDR1 and CDR2 sequences are SEHNR and FQNEAQ (reference sequence). The V end was cut by 1 base, the J end by 0 bases, with 4 bases between. CDR3 nucleotide sequence: TGTGCCAGCAGCTTAGAGAGCTCCTATAATTCACCCCTCCACTTT. Its translation: CASSLESSYNSPLHF.

In DNA, the CDR3 is TGTGCCAGCAGTTTCCTTAGCGGTTCCCAACGGGATACGCAGTATTTT. Encoded protein: CASSFLSGSQRDTQYF. This sequence joins TRBV27 and TRBJ2-3, with a possible D match to TRBD2 (6 bases). The CDR3 extends over 16 amino acids. V lost 3 bases and J 6 bases, leaving 19 bases between the germline ends. Per the germline V gene, CDR1 is MNHEY and CDR2 is SMNVEV (reference sequence).

This clone came up a few times. The chain links TRBV24-1 to TRBJ1-2; tentative D call: TRBD1 (5 bases). Germline V gene lookup returns CDR1 KGHDR and CDR2 SFDVKD. This CDR3 contains 12 residues. V was trimmed by 9 bases and J by 4 bases, leaving 11 bases between them. The CDR3 protein is CATGDGSYGYTF. The CDR3 DNA follows: TGTGCCACCGGGGACGGATCCTATGGCTACACCTTC.

V gene TRBV18 combines with J gene TRBJ1-4; D remains unclear. The V end was cut by 2 bases, the J end by 8 bases, with 9 bases between. The CDR3 is 13 amino acids. The V gene's germline CDR1 is KGHSH and CDR2 LQKENI. This CDR3 reads CASSPVEREKLFF. As DNA, the CDR3 is TGTGCCAGCTCACCAGTAGAAAGGGAAAAACTGTTTTTT.

The chain combines TRBV2 with TRBJ2-2; D is unclear. The CDR3 is 13 residues long. The germline CDR1 and CDR2 sequences are SNHLY and FYNNEI. Trimming stripped 10 bases from V and 4 bases from J, with 13 bases between. In DNA form, the CDR3 reads TGTGCCACTCAAGGAAGGGTCACCGGGGAGCTGTTTTTT. Translated, it gives CATQGRVTGELFF.

This clone was seen a single time. This chain uses TRBV14 with TRBJ2-1; D call uncertain. V was clipped by 3 bases and J by 1 base, with 13 bases between them. The germline V gene encodes CDR1 SGHDN and CDR2 FVKESK. CDR3 size: 16 residues. The CDR3, as DNA: TGTGCCAGCAGCCACGAAAGGGCCCGGTCCTACAATGAGCAGTTCTTC. This translates into CASSHERARSYNEQFF.

V is TRBV18 and J is TRBJ1-6; D gene ambiguous. The CDR3 runs to 16 residues. The V end was cut by 5 bases, the J end by 9 bases, with 20 bases between. From germline, CDR1 is KGHSH and CDR2 LQKENI. The CDR3 sequence: CASSSDTIPRSSPLHF. Written as DNA, the CDR3 is TGTGCCAGCTCATCAGACACAATCCCTCGGAGTTCACCCCTCCACTTT.